The 23 T cell receptor beta chains given below trace back to one sample, sequenced in a study of cytomegalovirus exposure and HLA in healthy donors. The PCR had 60 Vbeta and 13 Jbeta primers. Profiling relied on immunoSEQ multiplex PCR, and the TCRdb table lists in-frame clones only, not all of them. The table has 170,000 or so clones, about three quarters seen once. Material for sequencing was PBMCs. The receptors derive from a woman aged 25 to 45 in good health and CMV-seropositive.

This clone came up a few times. The V and J genes are TRBV6-5 and TRBJ2-7; 7 bases agree with TRBD2. CDR3 length equals 16 residues. V was clipped by 0 bases and J by 5 bases; unmatched bases: 10. Germline CDR1 is MNHEY and CDR2 is SVGAGI. CDR3 bases: TGTGCCAGCAGTTACTCGATAGGACTAGTCAGACACGAGCAGTACTTC. Amino acid sequence: CASSYSIGLVRHEQYF.

This clone was seen only a few times. V gene TRBV15 combines with J gene TRBJ2-4; maybe TRBD2 (6 bases). CDR3 length: 14 residues. Germline loops: CDR1 LNHNV, CDR2 YYDKDF (reference sequence). Between the trimmed V and J ends, which lost 9 bases and 7 bases, there was a span of 19 bases. The CDR3 protein is CATGTSRGLNIQYF. In DNA, the CDR3 is TGTGCCACAGGGACTTCAAGGGGACTGAACATTCAGTACTTC.

The gene calls are TRBV7-9 and TRBJ1-4, with 9 bases lining up with TRBD1. V shed 0 bases, J shed 1 base, and the junction held 3 bases outside the gene matches. The CDR3 covers 17 residues. Germline V CDR1 and CDR2: SEHNR, FQNEAQ (reference sequence). The CDR3 bases are TGTGCCAGCAGCTTAGCGCTGGGACAGGGAACTAATGAAAAACTGTTTTTT. It specifies CASSLALGQGTNEKLFF.

V is TRBV19 and J is TRBJ2-4; 9 positions match TRBD1. Trimming cost V 10 bases and J 6 bases; bases outside gene matches: 13. The CDR3 contains 15 residues. Germline V lookup: CDR1 LNHDA, CDR2 SQIVND (reference sequence). The CDR3 nucleotides read TGTGCCACCTCCCGGGACAGGGAGGTGGGAAACATTCAGTACTTC. This translates into CATSRDREVGNIQYF.

CDR3 protein: CASSWTSGKADTQYF. In nucleotides, the CDR3 is TGTGCCAGCAGCTGGACTAGCGGGAAGGCAGATACGCAGTATTTT. The chain recombines TRBV7-2 with TRBJ2-3; TRBD2 agrees at 12 bases. The V and J ends lost 4 bases and 4 bases, in that order; junction bases with no gene match: 3. The CDR3 is 15 amino acids. Looked up from germline, CDR1 is SGHTA and CDR2 is FQGNSA.

This chain links TRBV6-5 with TRBJ1-1, with TRBD1 matching 7 bases. V lost 5 bases and J lost 4; bases outside the gene matches: 10. This CDR3 is 15 amino acids long. Germline V gene data show CDR1 as MNHEY and CDR2 as SVGAGI. The CDR3 DNA reads TGTGCCAGCAGTGGAATACCGGGACAGATCACTGAAGCTTTCTTT. This encodes CASSGIPGQITEAFF.

The V and J genes are TRBV12-5 and TRBJ2-1; 9 bases are shared with TRBD2. The CDR3 extends over 13 amino acids. Per germline, CDR1 LGHNT and CDR2 FRNRAP. V was clipped by 6 bases and J by 15 bases; unmatched bases: 12. The CDR3 bases are TGTGCTAGTGGCAATGACTTAGCGGGAGAACTGTTCTTC. Amino acids: CASGNDLAGELFF.

This chain joins TRBV30 and TRBJ1-4; 7 bases align to TRBD1. The CDR3 sequence is 14 residues long. Trimming at V came to 5 bases and at J to 2 bases, leaving 5 bases not matched to a gene. The germline CDR1 and CDR2 sequences are GTSNPN and SVGIG (reference sequence). The CDR3 coding sequence is TGTGCCTGGGGCAGGGGGAGGACTAATGAAAAACTGTTTTTT. This encodes CAWGRGRTNEKLFF.

The chain has TRBV5-1 and TRBJ1-1; D unresolved. Germline CDR1 is SGHRS and CDR2 is YFSETQ. Deletions cut 3 bases from V and 11 bases from J, with 23 bases between. The CDR3 is made up of 15 amino acids. The CDR3 spells CASSWAGIDSEPAFF. The CDR3 DNA is TGCGCCAGCAGCTGGGCAGGCATCGATTCCGAACCGGCTTTCTTT.

The chain combines TRBV5-1 with TRBJ2-1; 8 bases are shared with TRBD2. Germline trimming cut 2 bases from V and 6 bases from J; bases unmatched to any gene: 7. Germline loops: CDR1 SGHRS, CDR2 YFSETQ. This CDR3 is 15 amino acids long. The CDR3 loop is CASSLSTSALNEQFF. CDR3 DNA sequence: TGCGCCAGCAGCTTATCGACTAGCGCCCTCAATGAGCAGTTCTTC.

The chain recombines TRBV2 with TRBJ2-5, with TRBD1 matching 9 bases. The junction had 6 bases not matched to a gene; V was cut back by 8 bases and J by 2 bases. Looked up from germline, CDR1 is SNHLY and CDR2 is FYNNEI. The CDR3 spans 14 residues. CDR3 sequence reads: CASETGQGQETQYF. The CDR3 DNA reads TGTGCCAGCGAAACCGGACAGGGGCAAGAGACCCAGTACTTC.

This rearrangement joins TRBV11-2 to TRBJ2-7, with D perhaps TRBD1 (6 bases). The CDR3 length is 17 residues. Trimming pared 0 bases from V and 1 base from J, leaving 16 bases between. CDR1 SGHAT and CDR2 FQNNGV come from the germline V gene. CDR3 in amino acids: CASSLDSGTLMSYEQYF. Written as DNA, the CDR3 is TGTGCCAGCAGCTTAGATTCCGGGACACTAATGTCCTACGAGCAGTACTTC.

This clone came up once. The chain joins TRBV7-9 to TRBJ2-1, with TRBD1 matching over 11 bases. V trimming: 6 bases; J trimming: 8 bases; junction bases outside the gene matches: 6. Germline CDR1 SEHNR, CDR2 FQNEAQ (reference sequence). The CDR3 sequence is 14 residues long. The CDR3 sequence: CASRGQGDPHEQFF. CDR3 coding DNA: TGTGCCAGCAGGGGACAGGGGGACCCCCATGAGCAGTTCTTC.

The V and J genes are TRBV7-2 and TRBJ2-1; 9 positions agree with TRBD2. Trimming removed 0 bases from V and 4 bases from J; junction bases left unmatched: 7. This CDR3 is built from 17 residues. From germline, CDR1 is SGHTA and CDR2 FQGNSA. In DNA, the CDR3 is TGTGCCAGCAGCTTAGCGTCTAGCGGGGCTCGTTACAATGAGCAGTTCTTC. As protein: CASSLASSGARYNEQFF.

The V gene is TRBV5-1, the J gene TRBJ1-3, with TRBD1 matching over 8 bases. CDR3 length: 14 amino acids. Germline CDR1 reads SGHRS; CDR2 reads YFSETQ. The V gene end was trimmed by 2 bases and the J gene end by 8 bases; junction bases not matched to a gene: 6. This chain's CDR3 is CASSFGQGSDTIYF. The CDR3 region has the DNA TGCGCCAGCAGCTTCGGACAGGGATCCGACACCATATATTTT.

The chain is built from TRBV7-2 and TRBJ2-7, with 7 nucleotides matching TRBD1. The V gene end was trimmed by 1 base and the J gene end by 2 bases; junction bases not matched to a gene: 2. In germline, CDR1 is SGHTA, CDR2 FQGNSA. The CDR3 is 14 amino acids. The CDR3 loop is CASSLGQGAYEQYF. DNA for the CDR3: TGTGCCAGCAGCTTAGGCCAGGGGGCCTACGAGCAGTACTTC.

The gene calls are TRBV18 and TRBJ2-6; TRBD1 might be the D (5 bases). With 3 bases removed from V and 0 bases from J, the gap between germline ends came to 15 bases. Germline assignment: CDR1 KGHSH and CDR2 LQKENI. This CDR3 region has 18 residues. The DNA for the CDR3 is TGTGCCAGCTCACCCGGGCAGGGAATTACCTCTGGGGCCAACGTCCTGACTTTC. Residues: CASSPGQGITSGANVLTF.

The chain links TRBV9 to TRBJ1-2, with no clear D. Trimming pared 0 bases from V and 2 bases from J, leaving 8 bases between. Germline CDR1 reads SGDLS; CDR2 reads YYNGEE. This CDR3 spans 14 amino acids. For the CDR3, the DNA is TGTGCCAGCAGCGTAGATACAGACAACTATGGCTACACCTTC. It specifies CASSVDTDNYGYTF.

This clone was counted between two and nine times. V gene TRBV9 combines with J gene TRBJ1-4, with 8 bases matching TRBD1. The ends lost 2 bases at V and 0 bases at J; junction bases unmatched: 0. The germline CDR1 and CDR2 sequences are SGDLS and YYNGEE. CDR3 length equals 15 residues. This chain's CDR3 is CASSVTGATNEKLFF. The CDR3 DNA reads TGTGCCAGCAGCGTGACAGGGGCAACTAATGAAAAACTGTTTTTT.

The rearrangement uses TRBV18 and TRBJ2-3, with 10 bases identical to TRBD2. The germline V gene encodes CDR1 KGHSH and CDR2 LQKENI. This CDR3 is built from 17 residues. The junction had 5 bases not matched to a gene; V was cut back by 1 base and J by 1 base. The CDR3 sequence is CASSPRGLAGGTDTQYF. CDR3 DNA: TGTGCCAGCTCACCACGGGGCCTAGCGGGAGGCACAGATACGCAGTATTTT.

The rearrangement uses TRBV5-4 and TRBJ2-5; 8 nucleotides line up with TRBD2. The CDR3 has 17 amino acids. The germline gives CDR1 SGHNT, CDR2 YYREEE (reference sequence). Trimming removed 5 bases from V and 5 bases from J; junction bases left unmatched: 17. For the CDR3, the DNA is TGTGCCAGCAGTGATGGAGTAGCGGGAATCAATGCGGAGACCCAGTACTTC. Protein: CASSDGVAGINAETQYF.

The CDR3 DNA reads TGTGCCGCCCAATCAGCAAGCGTTGGGGAGCAGTTCTTC. Its translation: CAAQSASVGEQFF. The chain couples TRBV6-5 to TRBJ2-1; D is ambiguous. The CDR3 has 13 amino acids. V shed 11 bases and J shed 10 bases, with 21 bases lying between them. The germline V gene encodes CDR1 MNHEY and CDR2 SVGAGI.

This clone was observed once. The CDR3 loop is CATGGRITDTQYF. Here the CDR3 DNA reads TGTGCCACTGGAGGGCGGATTACAGATACGCAGTATTTT. The V and J genes are TRBV6-5 and TRBJ2-3, with D possibly being TRBD2 (6 bases). In germline, CDR1 is MNHEY, CDR2 SVGAGI. V lost 10 bases to trimming and J lost 3 bases, with 14 bases between them. The CDR3 is 13 residues long.